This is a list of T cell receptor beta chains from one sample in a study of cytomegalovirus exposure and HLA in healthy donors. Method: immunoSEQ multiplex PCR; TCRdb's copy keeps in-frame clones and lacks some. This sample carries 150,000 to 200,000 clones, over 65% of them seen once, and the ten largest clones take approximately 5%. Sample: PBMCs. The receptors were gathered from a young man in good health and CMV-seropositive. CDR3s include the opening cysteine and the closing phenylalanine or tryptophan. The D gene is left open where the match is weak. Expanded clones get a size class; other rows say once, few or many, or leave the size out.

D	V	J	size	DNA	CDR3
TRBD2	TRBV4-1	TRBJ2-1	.	TGCGCCAGCAGCAGGACCGGGGGGTTCCGGTCCTACAATGAGCAGTTCTTC	CASSRTGGFRSYNEQFF
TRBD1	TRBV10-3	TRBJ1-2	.	TGTGCCATAAGCGACAGGGAAGATGGCTACACCTTC	CAISDREDGYTF
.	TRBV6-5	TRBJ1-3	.	TGTGCCAGCAGTTACTCAAGGAGGACCTCTGGAAACACCATATATTTT	CASSYSRRTSGNTIYF
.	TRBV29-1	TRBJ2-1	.	TGCAGCGCCACTAAGCTCCGGGGTGAGCAGTTCTTC	CSATKLRGEQFF
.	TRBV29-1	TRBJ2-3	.	TGCAGCGTTGAAACAGGCTTCATGGATACGCAGTATTTT	CSVETGFMDTQYF
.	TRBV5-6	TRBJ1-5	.	TGTGCCAGCAGCCCGGGGATAGGTAGCAATCAGCCCCAGCATTTT	CASSPGIGSNQPQHF
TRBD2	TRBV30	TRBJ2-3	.	TGTGCCTGGACTCCGGGACTAGCGAGAGGAGATACGCAGTATTTT	CAWTPGLARGDTQYF
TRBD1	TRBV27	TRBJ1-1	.	TGTGCCAGCGGACGACAGGGGAACACTGAAGCTTTCTTT	CASGRQGNTEAFF
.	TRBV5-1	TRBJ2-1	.	TGCGCCAGCAGCTCGACCGGGACTGGTCGGTCTGAGCAGTTCTTC	CASSSTGTGRSEQFF
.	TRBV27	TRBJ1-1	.	TGTGCCAGCAGTTTTAGCCAGGGCACTGAAGCTTTCTTT	CASSFSQGTEAFF
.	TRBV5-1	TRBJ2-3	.	TGCGCCAGCAGCTTACCGGGACACAGCACAGATACGCAGTATTTT	CASSLPGHSTDTQYF
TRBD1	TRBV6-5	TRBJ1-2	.	TGTGCCAGCAGTTATTTTGGGACAGGGTTTGGCTACACCTTC	CASSYFGTGFGYTF
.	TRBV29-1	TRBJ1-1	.	TGCAGCGTTGACTACTCGGACAGAACGCAAGCTTTCTTT	CSVDYSDRTQAFF
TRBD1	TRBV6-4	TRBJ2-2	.	TGTGCCAGCAGTCTCACCGACAGGGGCACCGGGGAGCTGTTTTTT	CASSLTDRGTGELFF
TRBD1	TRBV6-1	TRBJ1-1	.	TGTGCCAGCAGTACGGGACAGGGAAACACTGAAGCTTTCTTT	CASSTGQGNTEAFF
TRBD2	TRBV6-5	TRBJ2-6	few	TGTGCCAGCAGAGTAGCGGGGGAGGCCAACGTCCTGACTTTC	CASRVAGEANVLTF
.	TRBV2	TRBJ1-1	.	TGTGCCAGCAGCGAAACAGAGAACACTGAAGCTTTCTTT	CASSETENTEAFF
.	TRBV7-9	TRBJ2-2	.	TGTGCCAGCAGCTTCCGCGCCGATACCGGGGAGCTGTTTTTT	CASSFRADTGELFF
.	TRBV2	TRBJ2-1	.	TGTGCCAGCAGTGAAAGGCAGGCCTACAATGAGCAGTTCTTC	CASSERQAYNEQFF
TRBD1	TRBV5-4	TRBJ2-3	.	TGTGCCAGCAGCTTGGGCCGGGCAGGGGGAATAGATACGCAGTATTTT	CASSLGRAGGIDTQYF
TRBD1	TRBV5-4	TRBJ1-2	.	TGTGCCAGCAGCTTGTTCCTACAGGGGGAAAATGGCTACACCTTC	CASSLFLQGENGYTF
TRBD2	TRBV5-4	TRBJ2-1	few	TGTGCCAGCAGCCTGGGGACTAGCGGGAGCTATGAGCAGTTCTTC	CASSLGTSGSYEQFF
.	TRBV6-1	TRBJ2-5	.	TGTGCCAGCAGTGAGGGGGGGCAGGGCCGCCGCTCGGGGACCCAGTACTTC	CASSEGGQGRRSGTQYF
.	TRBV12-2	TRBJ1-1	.	TGTGCAAGTCGCTTTCCTCCCCAGGGGAGGGGGAACACTGAAGCTTTCTTT	CASRFPPQGRGNTEAFF
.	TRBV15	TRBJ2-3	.	TGTGCCACCAGCAGTTCTAGCTCCCTTAGCACAGATACGCAGTATTTT	CATSSSSSLSTDTQYF
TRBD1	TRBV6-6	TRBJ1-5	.	TGTGCCTCCAAAGAGGACAGGGCTGCTCAGCCCCAGCATTTT	CASKEDRAAQPQHF
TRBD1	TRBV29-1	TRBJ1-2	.	TGCAGCGTTGAGGACAGGGTGAATGGCTACACCTTC	CSVEDRVNGYTF
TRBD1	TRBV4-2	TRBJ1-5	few	TGTGCCAGCAGCCCCCGGGGACAGTCTAATCAGCCCCAGCATTTT	CASSPRGQSNQPQHF
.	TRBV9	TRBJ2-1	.	TGTGCCAGCAGCACTCATTCGGGAGTAGGTGAGCAGTTCTTC	CASSTHSGVGEQFF
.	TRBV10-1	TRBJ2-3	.	TGCGCCAGCAGTGAGTCCCCCTATCAGGGATTCAGCACAGATACGCAGTATTTT	CASSESPYQGFSTDTQYF
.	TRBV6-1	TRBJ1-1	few	TGTGCCAGCAGTGAAACGGGGGGACCTGAAGCTTTCTTT	CASSETGGPEAFF
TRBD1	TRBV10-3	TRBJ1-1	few	TGTGCCATCAGTGTTGGGACAGGAGTGAACACTGAAGCTTTCTTT	CAISVGTGVNTEAFF
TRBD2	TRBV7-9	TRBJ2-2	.	TGTGCCAGCAGCTTACTGGCGGGAGGGGTCACCGGGGAGCTGTTTTTT	CASSLLAGGVTGELFF
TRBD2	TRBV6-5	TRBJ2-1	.	TGTGCCAGCAAGCTAGCGGAGTCCTACAATGAGCAGTTCTTC	CASKLAESYNEQFF
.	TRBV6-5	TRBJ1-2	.	TGTGCCAGCAGTAAACTGAATGGACAAAACGGCTACACCTTC	CASSKLNGQNGYTF
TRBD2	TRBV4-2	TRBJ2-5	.	TGTGCCAGCAGTCAAGGTAATAGCGGGACGCAAGAGACCCAGTACTTC	CASSQGNSGTQETQYF
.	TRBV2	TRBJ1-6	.	TGTGCCAGCAGTGGAGGGAATAATTCACCCCTCCACTTT	CASSGGNNSPLHF
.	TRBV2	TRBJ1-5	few	TGTGCCAGCAGTGTCGGAGGGGACAATCAGCCCCAGCATTTT	CASSVGGDNQPQHF
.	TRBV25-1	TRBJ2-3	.	TGTGCCAGCGTAACTAGCACAGATACGCAGTATTTT	CASVTSTDTQYF
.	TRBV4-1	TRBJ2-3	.	TGCGCCGGCAGCCCCCACACAAATCCCACAGATACGCAGTATTTT	CAGSPHTNPTDTQYF
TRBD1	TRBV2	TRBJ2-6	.	TGTGCCAGAGGACAGGGGAGGTCTGGGGCCAACGTCCTGACTTTC	CARGQGRSGANVLTF
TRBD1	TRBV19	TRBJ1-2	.	TGTGCCAGTAGTACGGGACAGGGGATTGGTGGCTACACCTTC	CASSTGQGIGGYTF